These 29 T cell receptor beta chains were sequenced from one sample in a study of blood T cell repertoires in COVID-19. Here immunoSEQ multiplex PCR was the method, and the copy in TCRdb shows in-frame clones only, minus some. This table has under 250,000 clones, roughly four fifths appearing once. The sequenced sample consisted of peripheral blood. Every receptor here comes from a woman aged 18-29 years with acute or convalescent COVID-19.

The CDR3 DNA reads TGTGCCAGTACCCTCGGTGCGGAGTCCTACGAGCAGTACTTC. Amino acid sequence: CASTLGAESYEQYF. The J gene is TRBJ2-7, the V gene TRBV19; the D is unclear. The CDR3 sequence is 14 residues long. The germline V gene encodes CDR1 LNHDA and CDR2 SQIVND (reference sequence). V shed 7 bases and J shed 1 base, with 14 bases lying between them.

This rearrangement joins TRBV10-2 to TRBJ2-1; TRBD2 aligns across 7 bases. The germline V gene has CDR1 WSHSY and CDR2 SAAADI. The CDR3 extends over 16 amino acids. Trimming cost V 1 base and J 8 bases; bases outside gene matches: 11. In DNA form, the CDR3 reads TGCGCCAGCAGTGAGTATCCGGCGGGGAGGGCTGATGAGCAGTTCTTC. The encoded protein is CASSEYPAGRADEQFF.

The chain links TRBV5-1 to TRBJ1-1; no firm D call. The CDR3 consists of 16 residues. Between the trimmed V and J ends, which lost 3 bases and 0 bases, there was a span of 15 bases. The germline V gene has CDR1 SGHRS and CDR2 YFSETQ. In DNA, the CDR3 is TGCGCCAGCAGCTGGACGACGGGAAGAATGAACACTGAAGCTTTCTTT. This sequence encodes CASSWTTGRMNTEAFF.

V usage is TRBV21-1 and J usage is TRBJ2-1; TRBD2 is the table's D call and was not checked against the DNA. TRBV21-1 is reported as a pseudogene. The CDR3 totals 17 residues. CDR3 region: CASSKGGGERGHNEQFF. For the CDR3, the DNA is TGTGCCAGCAGCAAAGGCGGTGGTGAGCGGGGGCACAATGAGCAGTTCTTC.

The CDR3 bases are TGTGCCAGCAGTTGGGGTGGGGCTAGCGGGAGTTATACCTACGAGCAGTACTTC. It is translated as CASSWGGASGSYTYEQYF. V usage is TRBV28 and J usage is TRBJ2-7; 10 bases are a match to TRBD2. There are 18 residues in the CDR3. V gave up 4 bases and J gave up 2 bases; unmatched junction bases: 14. Looked up from germline, CDR1 is MDHEN and CDR2 is SYDVKM.

The chain joins TRBV28 to TRBJ2-1; TRBD2 is a possible D gene (6 bases). V was pared by 1 base and J by 10 bases, with 14 bases between. Germline lookup yields CDR1 MDHEN and CDR2 SYDVKM. The CDR3 consists of 14 residues. The CDR3, as DNA: TGTGCCAGCAGTTTATTGGGTCGGGAGAACGAGCAGTTCTTC. Translating it yields CASSLLGRENEQFF.

V and J are TRBV9 and TRBJ2-3, with D unclear. Trimming pared 0 bases from V and 4 bases from J, leaving 15 bases between. The CDR3 length is 16 residues. The V gene's germline CDR1 is SGDLS and CDR2 YYNGEE. The CDR3 DNA reads TGTGCCAGCAGCGTAGCTAACCTAGTCTTTCCAGATACGCAGTATTTT. It specifies CASSVANLVFPDTQYF.

The J gene is TRBJ2-5, the V gene TRBV19, with TRBD1 identical over 9 bases. Germline CDR1 LNHDA, CDR2 SQIVND (reference sequence). V shed 6 bases, J shed 6 bases, and the junction held 5 bases outside the gene matches. The CDR3 is made up of 13 amino acids. The CDR3 DNA follows: TGTGCCAGTAGCCGGGACAGGGTCAAGACCCAGTACTTC. Translation gives CASSRDRVKTQYF.

The chain has TRBV5-4 and TRBJ2-5, with TRBD1 as a possible D gene (6 bases). Deletions cut 2 bases from V and 2 bases from J, with 13 bases between. Germline CDR1 SGHNT, CDR2 YYREEE (reference sequence). CDR3 length: 15 amino acids. The CDR3 DNA reads as TGTGCCAGCAGCTTCACGACAGGTCGGCAAGAGACCCAGTACTTC. Its translation: CASSFTTGRQETQYF.

The rearrangement uses TRBV10-3 and TRBJ1-5, with D unclear. The CDR3 has 12 residues. Germline CDR1 ENHRY, CDR2 SYGVKD. The germline V and J ends were trimmed by 6 bases and 5 bases, with 8 bases remaining between them. CDR3 DNA sequence: TGTGCCATCAGCGAAAGAGATCAGCCCCAGCATTTT. This translates into CAISERDQPQHF.

This sequence joins TRBV7-2 and TRBJ2-3; 7 bases align to TRBD1. J gave up 4 bases and V 3 bases, and 1 base lay outside the gene matches. Germline CDR1 reads SGHTA; CDR2 reads FQGNSA. This CDR3 spans 13 amino acids. CDR3 residues: CASSFQGADTQYF. CDR3 nucleotide sequence: TGTGCCAGCAGCTTTCAGGGGGCAGATACGCAGTATTTT.

The chain links TRBV25-1 to TRBJ1-5; no clear D gene. From germline, CDR1 is MGHDK and CDR2 SYGVNS. V lost 4 bases and J 3 bases, leaving 16 bases between the germline ends. The CDR3 runs 16 residues. The CDR3 DNA follows: TGTGCCAGCAGTGCGACGGACCGGGGTGACAATCAGCCCCAGCATTTT. This encodes CASSATDRGDNQPQHF.

The J gene is TRBJ2-1, the V gene TRBV4-1; D is unclear. The CDR3 is made up of 14 amino acids. Trimming cost V 5 bases and J 0 bases, with 8 bases left between them. The V gene's germline CDR1 is MGHRA and CDR2 YSYEKL. The CDR3 reads CASSSLSSYNEQFF. CDR3 nucleotide sequence: TGCGCCAGCAGCTCGTTGAGCTCCTACAATGAGCAGTTCTTC.

The chain uses TRBV5-5 and TRBJ2-7; 14 bases align to TRBD2. The CDR3 has 16 amino acids. Trimming cost V 4 bases and J 4 bases; bases outside gene matches: 7. Germline V gene data show CDR1 as SGHKS and CDR2 as YYEKEE (reference sequence). CDR3 sequence: CASSKEGTSGSYEQYF. CDR3 DNA sequence: TGTGCCAGCAGCAAGGAAGGGACTAGCGGGAGTTACGAGCAGTACTTC.

In DNA, the CDR3 is TGTGCCAGCGTTATGGCAAACTCCTACAATGAGCAGTTCTTC. Translation: CASVMANSYNEQFF. The V gene is TRBV28, the J gene TRBJ2-1, with D hard to call. Germline lookup yields CDR1 MDHEN and CDR2 SYDVKM. With 8 bases removed from V and 0 bases from J, the gap between germline ends came to 11 bases. This CDR3 spans 14 amino acids.

The chain is built from TRBV4-3 and TRBJ1-4; D is possibly TRBD1 (6 bases). Trimming stripped 1 base from V and 7 bases from J, with 19 bases between. The CDR3 runs 17 residues. Germline V CDR1 and CDR2: LGHNA, YSLEER. The CDR3 DNA reads as TGCGCCAGCAGCCAAGTGGAGACCGGGACATCGACTGAAAAACTGTTTTTT. This encodes CASSQVETGTSTEKLFF.

The count of this clone is one. This sequence joins TRBV27 and TRBJ1-6; D call uncertain. The CDR3 contains 13 residues. V was shortened by 5 bases and J by 9 bases, with 11 bases between the two germline ends. Germline V gene lookup returns CDR1 MNHEY and CDR2 SMNVEV (reference sequence). CDR3: CASSPDRGSPLHF. The CDR3 coding sequence is TGTGCCAGCAGTCCCGATCGGGGTTCACCCCTCCACTTT.

The chain uses TRBV7-6 and TRBJ2-1; weak D call: TRBD2 (8 bases). V lost 4 bases and J 8 bases, leaving 33 bases between the germline ends. Germline V lookup: CDR1 SGHVS, CDR2 FNYEAQ. CDR3 size: 20 residues. The CDR3 region is CASSSRTTGFWSSGTYEQFF. CDR3 sequence (DNA): TGTGCCAGCAGCTCACGAACGACAGGGTTTTGGAGTAGCGGGACTTATGAGCAGTTCTTC.

A single count supports this clone. This chain connects TRBV27 to TRBJ1-5, with D maybe TRBD1 (6 bases). The germline V gene has CDR1 MNHEY and CDR2 SMNVEV (reference sequence). CDR3 length: 15 residues. Trimming removed 5 bases from V and 6 bases from J, with 17 bases in between. The CDR3 loop is CASSPEQGRAQPQHF. For the CDR3, the DNA is TGTGCCAGCAGTCCCGAACAGGGCAGGGCTCAGCCCCAGCATTTT.

The chain links TRBV5-4 to TRBJ1-6; D call uncertain. This CDR3 has 15 residues. V gave up 4 bases and J gave up 9 bases, with 17 bases separating them. Germline-derived CDR1 and CDR2 are SGHNT and YYREEE (reference sequence). The CDR3 region is CASSHGSDQFSPLHF. The CDR3 coding sequence is TGTGCCAGCAGCCACGGGTCAGATCAGTTTTCACCCCTCCACTTT.

This clone occurred once. This sequence joins TRBV28 and TRBJ2-7; no clear D. The germline CDR1 and CDR2 sequences are MDHEN and SYDVKM. The CDR3 length is 15 residues. The V end lost 5 bases, the J end lost 0 bases, and 14 bases lay between the germline ends. CDR3 sequence: CASSLRNWYSYEQYF. The CDR3 DNA follows: TGTGCCAGCAGTCTCAGGAACTGGTACTCCTACGAGCAGTACTTC.

This chain joins TRBV4-2 and TRBJ1-4; no clear D gene. The length of the CDR3 is 12 residues. Germline V CDR1 and CDR2: LGHNA, YNFKEQ. With 4 bases removed from V and 7 bases from J, the gap between germline ends came to 7 bases. For the CDR3, the DNA is TGTGCCAGCAGCCTCGGCGGTGAAAAACTGTTTTTT. This gives the protein CASSLGGEKLFF.

This clone came up once. The rearrangement links TRBV6-5 to TRBJ2-1, with 7 bases aligning to TRBD2. The CDR3 loop spans 15 amino acids. Unmatched junction bases numbered 5, after V lost 2 bases and J lost 4 bases. Looked up from germline, CDR1 is MNHEY and CDR2 is SVGAGI. CDR3 coding DNA: TGTGCCAGCAGTTACGTGGCTAGCGGTTACAATGAGCAGTTCTTC. It codes for CASSYVASGYNEQFF.

For the CDR3, the DNA is TGTGCCAGCAGTTACGAGGACAGGTCGGCCTACGAGCAGTACTTC. Translating it yields CASSYEDRSAYEQYF. This sequence joins TRBV6-5 and TRBJ2-7; TRBD1 aligns across 7 bases. This CDR3 comprises 15 residues. Germline CDR1 and CDR2: MNHEY and SVGAGI. The junction had 6 bases not matched to a gene; V was cut back by 2 bases and J by 2 bases.

The gene calls are TRBV7-3 and TRBJ2-1; possible D gene TRBD1, 5 bases. CDR1 is SGHTA, CDR2 FQGTGA, per germline. Trimming took 2 bases from V and 1 from J, leaving 15 bases between them. This CDR3 spans 17 amino acids. CDR3 coding DNA: TGTGCCAGCAGCTTATCAGGGTCTGGGGTTTCCTACAATGAGCAGTTCTTC. As protein: CASSLSGSGVSYNEQFF.

V gene TRBV4-3 combines with J gene TRBJ1-2; D gene uncertain. V was trimmed by 0 bases and J by 4 bases, leaving 15 bases between them. The CDR3 is made up of 16 amino acids. Germline V gene data show CDR1 as LGHNA and CDR2 as YSLEER. The CDR3 reads CASSQDLFDRTYGYTF. The CDR3 DNA reads TGCGCCAGCAGCCAAGATCTCTTCGATAGAACCTATGGCTACACCTTC.

The rearrangement joins TRBV11-2 to TRBJ2-1, with 8 positions matching TRBD2. J was trimmed by 7 bases and V by 5 bases; bases with no gene match: 13. Germline V gives CDR1 SGHAT, CDR2 FQNNGV. This CDR3 has 16 amino acids. The chain's CDR3 is CASSPWLSTSVNEQFF. The DNA of the CDR3 is TGTGCCAGCAGCCCATGGTTGTCGACTAGCGTTAATGAGCAGTTCTTC.

In the case of this clone: The same CDR3 also results from other DNA sequences found in this sample. The chain carries TRBV6-5 and TRBJ1-1, with D tentatively TRBD1 (5 bases). Germline assignment: CDR1 MNHEY and CDR2 SVGAGI. With 6 bases removed from V and 0 bases from J, the gap between germline ends came to 11 bases. This CDR3 spans 14 amino acids. The CDR3 region is CASSSGGVNTEAFF. In DNA, the CDR3 is TGTGCCAGCAGCTCCGGAGGGGTGAACACTGAAGCTTTCTTT.

The chain is built from TRBV7-9 and TRBJ1-2, with a weak D call TRBD1 (6 bases). Germline CDR1 is SEHNR and CDR2 is FQNEAQ (reference sequence). CDR3 length: 15 residues. V dropped 4 bases and J dropped 4 bases, with 16 bases sitting between them. The CDR3 sequence is CASSSRGGTSYGYTF. CDR3 nucleotide sequence: TGTGCCAGCAGCTCAAGAGGGGGAACTAGCTATGGCTACACCTTC.